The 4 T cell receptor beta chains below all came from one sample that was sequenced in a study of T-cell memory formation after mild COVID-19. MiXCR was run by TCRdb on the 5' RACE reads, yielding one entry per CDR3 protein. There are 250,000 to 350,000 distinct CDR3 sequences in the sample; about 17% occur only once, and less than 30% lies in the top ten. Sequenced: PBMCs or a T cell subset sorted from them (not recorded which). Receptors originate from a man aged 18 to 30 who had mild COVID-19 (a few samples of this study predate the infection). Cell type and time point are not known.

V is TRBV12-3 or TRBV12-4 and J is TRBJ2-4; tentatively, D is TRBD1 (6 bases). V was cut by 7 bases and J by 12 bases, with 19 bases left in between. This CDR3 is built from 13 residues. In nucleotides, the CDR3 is TGTGCCAGCAAAGATTCACAGGGACGGACTCAGTACTTC. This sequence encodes CASKDSQGRTQYF.

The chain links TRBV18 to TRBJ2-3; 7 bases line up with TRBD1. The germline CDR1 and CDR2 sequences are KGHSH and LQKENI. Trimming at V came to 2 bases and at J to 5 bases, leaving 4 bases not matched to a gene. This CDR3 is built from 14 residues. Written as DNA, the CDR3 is TGTGCCAGCTCACCAATGACAGGGTTAGATACGCAGTATTTT. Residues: CASSPMTGLDTQYF.

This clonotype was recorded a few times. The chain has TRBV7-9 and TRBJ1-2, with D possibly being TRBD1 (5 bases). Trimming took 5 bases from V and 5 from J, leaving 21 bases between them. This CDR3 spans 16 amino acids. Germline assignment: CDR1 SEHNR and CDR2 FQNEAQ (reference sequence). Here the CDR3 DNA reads TGTGCCAGCAGCGACTCTAGGGACGGAGGGATTTATGGCTACACCTTC. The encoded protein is CASSDSRDGGIYGYTF. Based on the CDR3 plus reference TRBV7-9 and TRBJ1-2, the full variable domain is DTGVSQNPRHKITKRGQNVTFRCDPISEHNRLYWYRQTLGQGPEFLTYFQNEAQLEKSRLLSDRFSAERPKGSFSTLEIQRTEQGDSAMYLCASSDSRDGGIYGYTFGSGTRLTVV.

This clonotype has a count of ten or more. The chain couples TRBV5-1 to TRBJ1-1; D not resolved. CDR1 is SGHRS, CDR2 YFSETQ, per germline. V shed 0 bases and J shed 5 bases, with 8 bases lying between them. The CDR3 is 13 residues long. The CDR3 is CASSLAVRTEAFF. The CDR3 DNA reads TGCGCCAGCAGCTTGGCGGTGCGGACTGAAGCTTTCTTT.